These T cell receptor beta chains were read from a single sample in a study of blood T cell repertoires in COVID-19. Generated by immunoSEQ multiplex PCR, the TCRdb table keeps only in-frame clones and is missing some. The table includes some 240,000 clones, about 84% detected once. The specimen sequenced was peripheral blood. The origin of the receptors is a human donor in a cohort sampled during active COVID-19. Each CDR3 is given with its conserved first and last residue. The D gene is left open where the match is weak. The listing skips clone size in some rows; elsewhere it reads once, few, many or a size class.

NA TRBJ2-1 TRBV24-1 once TGTGCCACCAGTGATTCCTCCCCGCGGGACAGCTCCTACAATGAGCAGTTCTTC CATSDSSPRDSSYNEQFF
NA TRBJ1-5 TRBV2 NA TGTGCCAGCAGCCCCTCTGAGGCGCGGCAGCCCCAGCATTTT CASSPSEARQPQHF
TRBD1 TRBJ1-5 TRBV19 NA TGTGCCAGTAGTACCGACAGGGTGAGACAGCCCCAGCATTTT CASSTDRVRQPQHF
NA TRBJ2-1 TRBV24-1 NA TGTGCCACCAGCCCAGGACAGAATTACAATGAGCAGTTCTTC CATSPGQNYNEQFF
NA TRBJ2-7 TRBV5-1 once TGCGCCAGCAGCTTAGCGGACCCAGCCCACGAGCAGTACTTC CASSLADPAHEQYF
TRBD1 TRBJ2-2 TRBV10-1 NA TGCGCCAGCACCGACAGGGTCTCCGGGGAGCTGTTTTTT CASTDRVSGELFF
NA TRBJ1-5 TRBV3-1/TRBV3-2 once TGTGCCAGCAGCCCTACTTTAAACGCCAATCAGCCCCAGCATTTT CASSPTLNANQPQHF
TRBD1 TRBJ2-1 TRBV27 NA TGTGCCAGCAGTCCTCTCGGACAGGGGGCCGCGGGGCCGCCCTACAATGAGCAGTTCTTC CASSPLGQGAAGPPYNEQFF
TRBD2 TRBJ2-7 TRBV27 NA TGTGCCAGCAGTAAGCGGGAGTCCTACGAGCAGTACTTC CASSKRESYEQYF
NA TRBJ1-2 TRBV2 few TGTGCCAGCAGTGCTTTGGGCGGCTACACCTTC CASSALGGYTF
NA TRBJ2-1 TRBV18 NA TGTGCCAGCTCACCAGGTAGCGGACACCCCACCAACTACAATGAGCAGTTCTTC CASSPGSGHPTNYNEQFF
NA TRBJ1-4 TRBV28 NA TGTGCCAGCAGTTTAACTGCCGGGGGGCTCGAAAAACTGTTTTTT CASSLTAGGLEKLFF
TRBD1 TRBJ1-2 TRBV10-3 NA TGTGCCATCGGGACAGGCGACTATGGCTACACCTTC CAIGTGDYGYTF
NA TRBJ1-5 TRBV4-1 NA TGCGCCAGCAGCCAAGATGGCGGGACGGAGGCTACCAATCAGCCCCAGCATTTT CASSQDGGTEATNQPQHF
NA TRBJ1-1 TRBV28 once TGTGCCAGCAGGATACCCCACCCCGGTCTCGCTGAAGCTTTCTTT CASRIPHPGLAEAFF
NA TRBJ2-3 TRBV24-1 NA TGTGCCACCAGTGATTACAGACAGCCGACAGATACGCAGTATTTT CATSDYRQPTDTQYF
TRBD1 TRBJ1-2 TRBV7-8 once TGTGCCAGCAGCTCGGGACAGGGGGTCTTCTATGGCTACACCTTC CASSSGQGVFYGYTF
NA TRBJ1-6 TRBV5-6 NA TGTGCCAGCAGCTTGGCCGGAGGTAATTCACCCCTCCACTTT CASSLAGGNSPLHF
NA TRBJ2-2 TRBV19 few TGTGCCAGTAGTATAAGTCCAGCGAACACCGGGGAGCTGTTTTTT CASSISPANTGELFF
NA TRBJ1-4 TRBV9 many TGTGCCAGCAGCGTAGGTGTGACAGTCGAGGAAAAACTGTTTTTT CASSVGVTVEEKLFF
TRBD2 TRBJ2-1 TRBV15 NA TGTGCCACCAGCAGAGGGGGAGGGTACAATGAGCAGTTCTTC CATSRGGGYNEQFF
NA TRBJ2-7 TRBV20-1 NA TGCAGTGCTAGTTACAGCTCCTACGAGCAGTACTTC CSASYSSYEQYF
TRBD2 TRBJ2-1 TRBV28 NA TGTGCCAGCACCCCCGCGGGGGGGCCGGACAATGAGCAGTTCTTC CASTPAGGPDNEQFF
TRBD2 TRBJ2-3 TRBV7-2 NA TGTGCCAGCAGCCATGGGACTAGCGGGACCACAGATACGCAGTATTTT CASSHGTSGTTDTQYF
TRBD2 TRBJ2-3 TRBV11-1 NA TGTGCCAGCAGCTCCCTAGCGGGAGAGGCAGATACGCAGTATTTT CASSSLAGEADTQYF
TRBD1 TRBJ1-6 TRBV5-5 NA TGTGCCAGCAGCTCCAGACAGGGGGGTTCACCCCTCCACTTT CASSSRQGGSPLHF
NA TRBJ1-4 TRBV5-1 NA TGCGCCAGCAGCCTAGGACAGCCAGAAAAACTGTTTTTT CASSLGQPEKLFF
NA TRBJ1-1 TRBV7-9 NA TGTGCCAGCAGCTCCAGCGAACACTACCCGAACACTGAAGCTTTCTTT CASSSSEHYPNTEAFF
NA TRBJ1-5 TRBV23-1 NA TGCGCCAGCAGTCAACCAGGGAGGACTTGGGTTCAGCCCCAGCATTTT CASSQPGRTWVQPQHF